This T cell receptor (beta chain) was recorded in a study of blood T cell repertoires in COVID-19. About the research overall: From T cells, B-cell-depleted T cells, or PBMCs came the material, which was cDNA or gDNA.

Participants spanned ages about 18 to 100 years and resided in about two dozen US areas. Participants were placed into cohorts based on the clinical history they reported. Sequencing used immunoSEQ multiplex PCR; TCRdb keeps in-frame clones, though not all of them. The sample shows a few hundred thousand clones, roughly 89% of them seen only once. Germline V lookup: CDR1 PRHDT, CDR2 FYEKMQ (reference sequence). The CDR3 is 15 amino acids. V was clipped by 5 bases and J by 1 base; unmatched bases: 5. Sequencing was carried out using PBMCs or T cells enriched from blood (not recorded which). The genes are TRBV13 and TRBJ1-1; 9 bases line up with TRBD1. This clonotype was obtained from a young woman who had recovered from COVID-19. The CDR3 loop reads CASSQTDRGNTEAFF. DNA for the CDR3: TGTGCCAGCAGCCAAACGGACAGGGGGAACACTGAAGCTTTCTTT.